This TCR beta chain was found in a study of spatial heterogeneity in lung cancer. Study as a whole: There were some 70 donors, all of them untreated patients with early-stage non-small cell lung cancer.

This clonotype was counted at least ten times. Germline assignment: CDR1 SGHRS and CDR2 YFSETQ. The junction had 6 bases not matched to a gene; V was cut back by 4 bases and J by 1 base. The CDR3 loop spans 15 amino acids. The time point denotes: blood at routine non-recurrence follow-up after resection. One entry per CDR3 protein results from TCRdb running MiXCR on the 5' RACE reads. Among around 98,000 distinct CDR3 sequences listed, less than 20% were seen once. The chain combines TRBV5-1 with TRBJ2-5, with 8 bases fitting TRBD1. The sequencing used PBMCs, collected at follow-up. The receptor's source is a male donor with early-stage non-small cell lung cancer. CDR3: CASSPTGGLQETQYF. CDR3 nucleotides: TGCGCCAGCAGCCCAACAGGGGGGCTCCAAGAGACCCAGTACTTC.